These 2 T cell receptor beta chains share one sample of origin, sequenced in a study of blood T cell repertoires in COVID-19. Using immunoSEQ multiplex PCR, the repertoire was profiled, and TCRdb retains in-frame clones only, with some absent. The sample consists of 200,000 to 250,000 clones, about 80% of them appearing once. The sequenced material came from peripheral blood. Source of these receptors: a woman in her forties or fifties with acute or convalescent COVID-19.

The genes are TRBV6-5 and TRBJ1-4; D ambiguous. The V end lost 3 bases, the J end lost 5 bases, and 13 bases lay between the germline ends. The germline CDR1 and CDR2 sequences are MNHEY and SVGAGI. CDR3 length: 15 residues. The CDR3, as DNA: TGTGCCAGCAGTTATAGAGGACGAGGGAATGAAAAACTGTTTTTT. It is translated as CASSYRGRGNEKLFF.

There are a few counts of this clone. The chain combines TRBV18 with TRBJ2-1, with TRBD2 matching 11 bases. Germline CDR1 is KGHSH and CDR2 is LQKENI. V trimming: 0 bases; J trimming: 14 bases; junction bases outside the gene matches: 9. The CDR3 covers 15 residues. CDR3 bases: TGTGCCAGCTCACCACCTGGGACTAGCGGCCCACCGGAGTTCTTC. As protein: CASSPPGTSGPPEFF.